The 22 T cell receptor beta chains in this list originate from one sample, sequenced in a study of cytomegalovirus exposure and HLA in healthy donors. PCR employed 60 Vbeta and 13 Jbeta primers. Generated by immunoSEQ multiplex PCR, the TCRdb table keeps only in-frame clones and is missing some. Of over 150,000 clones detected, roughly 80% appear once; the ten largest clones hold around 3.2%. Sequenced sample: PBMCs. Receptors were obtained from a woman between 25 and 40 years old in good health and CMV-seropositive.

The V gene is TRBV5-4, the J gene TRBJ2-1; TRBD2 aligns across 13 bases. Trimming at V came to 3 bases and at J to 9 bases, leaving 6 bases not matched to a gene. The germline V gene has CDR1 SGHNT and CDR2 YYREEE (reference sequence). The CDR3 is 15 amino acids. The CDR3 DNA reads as TGTGCCAGCAGCTCATGGACTAGCGGGAGTCGTGAGCAGTTCTTC. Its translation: CASSSWTSGSREQFF.

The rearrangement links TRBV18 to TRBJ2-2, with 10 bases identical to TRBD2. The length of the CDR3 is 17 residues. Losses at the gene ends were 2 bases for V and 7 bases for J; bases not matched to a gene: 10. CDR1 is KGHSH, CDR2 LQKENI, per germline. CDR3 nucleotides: TGTGCCAGCTCACCAGCTAGCGGGAGTCAGACGAGCGGGGAGCTGTTTTTT. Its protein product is CASSPASGSQTSGELFF.

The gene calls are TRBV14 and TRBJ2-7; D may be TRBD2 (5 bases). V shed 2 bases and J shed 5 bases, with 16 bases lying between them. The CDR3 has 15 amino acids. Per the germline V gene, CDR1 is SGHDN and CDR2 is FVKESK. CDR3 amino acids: CASSQYERTAHEQYF. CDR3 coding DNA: TGTGCCAGCAGCCAATACGAGCGGACCGCCCACGAGCAGTACTTC. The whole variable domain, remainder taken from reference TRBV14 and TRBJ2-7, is EAGVTQFPSHSVIEKGQTVTLRCDPISGHDNLYWYRRVMGKEIKFLLHFVKESKQDESGMPNNRFLAERTGGTYSTLKVQPAELEDSGVYFCASSQYERTAHEQYFGPGTRLTVT.

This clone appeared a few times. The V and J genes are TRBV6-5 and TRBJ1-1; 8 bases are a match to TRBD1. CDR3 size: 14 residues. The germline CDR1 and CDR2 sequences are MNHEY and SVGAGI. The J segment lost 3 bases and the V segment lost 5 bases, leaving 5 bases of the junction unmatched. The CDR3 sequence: CASSPGQGHTEAFF. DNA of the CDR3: TGTGCCAGCAGTCCCGGACAGGGACACACTGAAGCTTTCTTT.

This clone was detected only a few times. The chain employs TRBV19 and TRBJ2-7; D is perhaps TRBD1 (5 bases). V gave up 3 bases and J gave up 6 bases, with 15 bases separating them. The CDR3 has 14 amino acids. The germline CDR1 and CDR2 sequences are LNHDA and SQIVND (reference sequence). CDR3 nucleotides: TGTGCCAGTAGTATCGGGTCAGGGCAAGCCGAGCAGTACTTC. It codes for CASSIGSGQAEQYF.

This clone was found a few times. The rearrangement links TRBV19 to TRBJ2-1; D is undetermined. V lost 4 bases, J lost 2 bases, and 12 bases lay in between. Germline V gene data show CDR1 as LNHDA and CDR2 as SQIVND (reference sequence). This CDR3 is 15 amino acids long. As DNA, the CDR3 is TGTGCCAGTAGTAAGGCGGCAGTAGCCTACAATGAGCAGTTCTTC. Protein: CASSKAAVAYNEQFF.

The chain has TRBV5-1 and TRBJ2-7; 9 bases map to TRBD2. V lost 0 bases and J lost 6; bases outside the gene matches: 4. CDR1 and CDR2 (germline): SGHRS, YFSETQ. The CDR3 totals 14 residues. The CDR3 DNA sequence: TGCGCCAGCAGCTTGGAAGTAGCGGGGGCCGAGCAGTACTTC. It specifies CASSLEVAGAEQYF.

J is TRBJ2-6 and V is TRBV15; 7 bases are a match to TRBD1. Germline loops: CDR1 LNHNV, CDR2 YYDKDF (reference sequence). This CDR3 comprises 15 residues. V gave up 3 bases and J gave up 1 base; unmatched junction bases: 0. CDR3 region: CATSRDRSGANVLTF. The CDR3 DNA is TGTGCCACCAGCAGGGACAGGTCTGGGGCCAACGTCCTGACTTTC.

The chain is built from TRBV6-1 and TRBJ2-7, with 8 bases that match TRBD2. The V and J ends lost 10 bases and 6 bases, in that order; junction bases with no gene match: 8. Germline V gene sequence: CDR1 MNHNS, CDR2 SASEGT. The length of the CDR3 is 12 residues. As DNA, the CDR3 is TGTGCCACCAAGAGCGGGAGTGGCGAGCAGTACTTC. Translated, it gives CATKSGSGEQYF.

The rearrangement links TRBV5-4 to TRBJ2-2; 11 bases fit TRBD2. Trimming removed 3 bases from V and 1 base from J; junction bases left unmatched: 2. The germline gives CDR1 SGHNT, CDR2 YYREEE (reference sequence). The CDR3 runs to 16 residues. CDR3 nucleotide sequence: TGTGCCAGCAGCTCCGGACTAGCGGGGAACACCGGGGAGCTGTTTTTT. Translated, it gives CASSSGLAGNTGELFF.

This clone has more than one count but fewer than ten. The CDR3 protein is CASSIQGFAGYGYTF. In DNA, the CDR3 is TGTGCCAGCAGCATTCAGGGGTTTGCGGGCTATGGCTACACCTTC. V gene TRBV28 combines with J gene TRBJ1-2; D perhaps matches TRBD1 (6 bases). V was pared by 6 bases and J by 4 bases, with 18 bases between. From germline, CDR1 is MDHEN and CDR2 SYDVKM. The CDR3 contains 15 residues.

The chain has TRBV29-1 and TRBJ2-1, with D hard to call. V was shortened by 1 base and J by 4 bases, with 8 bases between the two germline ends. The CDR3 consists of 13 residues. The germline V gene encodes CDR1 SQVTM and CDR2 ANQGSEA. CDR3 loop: CSVEGTVYNEQFF. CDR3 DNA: TGCAGCGTTGAAGGAACAGTTTACAATGAGCAGTTCTTC.

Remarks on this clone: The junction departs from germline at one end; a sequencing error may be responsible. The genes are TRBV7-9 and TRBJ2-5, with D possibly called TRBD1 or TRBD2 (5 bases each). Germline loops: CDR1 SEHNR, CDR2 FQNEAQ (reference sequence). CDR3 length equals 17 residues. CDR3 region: CSSSLAFKGFVTETQYF. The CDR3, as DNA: TGTTCCAGCAGCTTAGCGTTTAAGGGGTTCGTGACGGAGACCCAGTACTTC.

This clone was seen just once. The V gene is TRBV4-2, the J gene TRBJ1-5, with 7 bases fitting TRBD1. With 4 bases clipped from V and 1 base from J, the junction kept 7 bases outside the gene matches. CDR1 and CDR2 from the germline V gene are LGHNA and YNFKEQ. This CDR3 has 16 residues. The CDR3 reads CASSRTTGASNQPQHF. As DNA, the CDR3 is TGTGCCAGCAGCCGAACTACAGGGGCAAGCAATCAGCCCCAGCATTTT.

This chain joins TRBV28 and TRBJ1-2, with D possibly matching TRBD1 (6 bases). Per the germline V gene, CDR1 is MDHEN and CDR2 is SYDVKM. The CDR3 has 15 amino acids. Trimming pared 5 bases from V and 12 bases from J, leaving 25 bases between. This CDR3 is CASSLLKGGRKGDTF. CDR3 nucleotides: TGTGCCAGCAGTCTGCTAAAGGGAGGGAGGAAGGGGGACACCTTC.

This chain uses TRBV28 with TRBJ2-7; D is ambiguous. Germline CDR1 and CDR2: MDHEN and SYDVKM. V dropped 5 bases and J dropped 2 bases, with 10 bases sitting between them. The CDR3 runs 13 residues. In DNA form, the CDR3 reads TGTGCCAGCAGTCCGCCCGGTACCTACGAGCAGTACTTC. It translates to CASSPPGTYEQYF.

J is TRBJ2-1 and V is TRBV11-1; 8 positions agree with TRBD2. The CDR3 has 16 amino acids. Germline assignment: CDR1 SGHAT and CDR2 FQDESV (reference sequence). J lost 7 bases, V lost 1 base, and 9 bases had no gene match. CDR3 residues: CASSLVLTSGRNEQFF. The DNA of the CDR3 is TGTGCCAGCAGCTTAGTTCTAACTAGCGGTAGGAATGAGCAGTTCTTC.

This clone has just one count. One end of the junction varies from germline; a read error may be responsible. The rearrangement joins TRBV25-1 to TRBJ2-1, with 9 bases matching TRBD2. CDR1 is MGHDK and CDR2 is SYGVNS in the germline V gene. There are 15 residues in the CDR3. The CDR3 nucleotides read TGTGCCAGCAGTCCCTTTGGGACTAGCCCTTGGGAGCAGCTCTTC. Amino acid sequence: CASSPFGTSPWEQLF.

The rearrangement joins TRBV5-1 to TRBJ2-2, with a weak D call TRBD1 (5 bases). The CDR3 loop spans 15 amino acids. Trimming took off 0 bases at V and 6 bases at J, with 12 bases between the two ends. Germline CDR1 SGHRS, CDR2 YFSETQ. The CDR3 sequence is CASSLDLGLAGELFF. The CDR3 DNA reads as TGCGCCAGCAGCTTGGATCTGGGGCTGGCCGGGGAGCTGTTTTTT.

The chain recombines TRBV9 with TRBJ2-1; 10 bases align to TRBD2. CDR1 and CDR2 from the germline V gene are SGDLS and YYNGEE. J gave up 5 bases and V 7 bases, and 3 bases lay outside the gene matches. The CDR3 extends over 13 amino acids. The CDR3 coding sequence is TGTGCCAGCGGGACTAGCGACAACAATGAGCAGTTCTTC. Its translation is CASGTSDNNEQFF.

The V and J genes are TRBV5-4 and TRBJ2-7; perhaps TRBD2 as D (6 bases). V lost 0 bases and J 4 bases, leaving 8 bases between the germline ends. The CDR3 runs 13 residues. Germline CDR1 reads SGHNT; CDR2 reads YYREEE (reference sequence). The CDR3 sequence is CASSLGGEYEQYF. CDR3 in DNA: TGTGCCAGCAGCTTGGGGGGGGAGTACGAGCAGTACTTC. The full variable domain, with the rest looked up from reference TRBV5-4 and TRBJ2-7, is ETGVTQSPTHLIKTRGQQVTLRCSSQSGHNTVSWYQQALGQGPQFIFQYYREEENGRGNFPPRFSGLQFPNYSSELNVNALELDDSALYLCASSLGGEYEQYFGPGTRLTVT.

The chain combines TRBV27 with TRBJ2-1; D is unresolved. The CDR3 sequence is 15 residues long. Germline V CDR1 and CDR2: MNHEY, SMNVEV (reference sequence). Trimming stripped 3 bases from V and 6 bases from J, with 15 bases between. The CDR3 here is CASSFGPHTLNEQFF. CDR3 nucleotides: TGTGCCAGCAGTTTTGGGCCGCATACCCTCAATGAGCAGTTCTTC.